Sequencing of this T cell receptor beta chain was carried out in a study of glioma-infiltrating T cells after dendritic cell vaccination (dated by TCRdb to the mid-2010s). Background for the entire study: The cohort included approximately 15 glioblastoma patients drawn from Phase I and II dendritic cell vaccination trials, of whom 9 were newly diagnosed and 6 had recurrent disease. The vaccine was prepared from monocyte-derived dendritic cells that were cultured for seven days with IL-4 and GM-CSF and then pulsed overnight with autologous tumor lysate. In glioblastoma patients vaccinated with dendritic cells, deep sequencing of TCR beta CDR3 regions served to measure the amount of tumor-infiltrating lymphocytes and to compare repertoires between tumor and blood. Patients received three intradermal dendritic cell vaccine injections at biweekly intervals in the arm below the axilla. Between 2003 and 2012, patients were given autologous tumor lysate-pulsed dendritic cell vaccination. Survival after dendritic cell vaccination was correlated with TCR sequencing metrics such as TIL content and the overlap between tumor and blood repertoires.

V is cut by 5 bases and J by 6 bases, and the space between the germline ends is 12 bases. Reading the germline V gene gives CDR1 MNHNS and CDR2 SASEGT. The CDR3 holds 13 amino acids from the cysteine to the phenylalanine. Solely the CDR3 DNA is kept, with 39 bases framed from the first base. What the work shows at the level of the full study, not this receptor alone: TCR clonality showed no direct relationship with survival, which suggests that a diverse polyclonal response may be important. The cohort was small and heterogeneous, few patients had complete blood and tumor sets, and even fewer had initial-recurrent tumor pairs. After dendritic cell vaccination, a higher estimated pretreatment TIL content predicted longer time to progression and longer overall survival. The TCR overlap response model with three groups was called speculative and said to need prospective validation.

To be selected, patients needed enough residual fresh-frozen tumor tissue and more than two years of available survival data. An isocitrate dehydrogenase mutation was not carried by any of the glioblastoma patients, although molecular status was otherwise variable. PBMC were collected before vaccination, two weeks after the third vaccination, and at tumor progression if progression occurred. The Qiagen DNeasy Blood extraction Kit was used for extraction of genomic DNA. In its sample, this clone was seen once. Its target antigen remains unknown. Per-base quality was not reported, and no clone a single base away is much larger than it. Using the immunoSEQ assay, TCRB CDR3 regions were amplified from approximately 1.9 micrograms of genomic DNA, or from all available DNA when less than that was on hand. For multiplex PCR, 60 forward primers for TCR V beta segments and 13 reverse primers for J beta segments were used. To estimate reads per starting template, synthetic control templates were spiked into each sample at limiting dilution. The Illumina HiSeq System generated sequencing reads of 87 bp. From the authors' description of their analysis: PCR and sequencing errors were removed by a nearest neighbor algorithm that merged closely related sequences. TCR overlap was measured as the percentage of unique tumor TCR beta sequences that were also present in the peripheral blood of the same patient. TCRdb's version of the immuneACCESS table is confined to in-frame rearrangements and falls short of the full clone set. An unresolved V gene accounts for under half of the shortfall where checked; the remainder is of unknown origin. D and trimming were read from the DNA, whereas the V and J calls and clone size are those reported in that table. In all, the sample holds 95,000 to 110,000 clones, and roughly four fifths of those were seen once. Less than 15% of the sample lies in the top ten.

The sequence was obtained from a human donor with glioblastoma. This material consisted of blood, taken before dendritic cell vaccination. The sequence is built from TRBV6-1 and TRBJ2-3, with a weak D call of TRBD2 (6 bases match). The DNA sequence is TGTGCCAGCAGTTTGGAGGGGCGGGATACGCAGTATTTT. Protein translation: CASSLEGRDTQYF.